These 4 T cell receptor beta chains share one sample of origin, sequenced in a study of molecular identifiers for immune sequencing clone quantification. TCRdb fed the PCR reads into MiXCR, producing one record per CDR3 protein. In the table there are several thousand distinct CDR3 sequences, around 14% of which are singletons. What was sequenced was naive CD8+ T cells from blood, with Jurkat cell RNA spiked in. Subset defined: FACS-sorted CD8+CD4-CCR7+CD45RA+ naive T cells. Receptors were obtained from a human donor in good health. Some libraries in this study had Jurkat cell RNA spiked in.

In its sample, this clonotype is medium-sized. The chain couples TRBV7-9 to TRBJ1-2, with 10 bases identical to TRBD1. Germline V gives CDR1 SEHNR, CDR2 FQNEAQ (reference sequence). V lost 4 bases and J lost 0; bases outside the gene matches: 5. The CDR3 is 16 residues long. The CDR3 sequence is CASSWGQGLTNYGYTF. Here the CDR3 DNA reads TGTGCCAGCAGCTGGGGACAGGGGCTAACTAACTATGGCTACACCTTC.

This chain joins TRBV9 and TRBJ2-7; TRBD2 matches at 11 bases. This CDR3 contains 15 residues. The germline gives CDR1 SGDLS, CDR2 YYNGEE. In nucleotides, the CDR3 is TGTGCGAGCGGCGTGGGGACTAGCGGTGCCTACGAGCAGTACTTC. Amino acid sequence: CASGVGTSGAYEQYF.

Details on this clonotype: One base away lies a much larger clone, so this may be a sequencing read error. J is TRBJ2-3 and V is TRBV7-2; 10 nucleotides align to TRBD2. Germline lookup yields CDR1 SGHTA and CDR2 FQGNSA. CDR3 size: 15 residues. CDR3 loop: CASSLASGGWDTRYF. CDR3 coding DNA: TGTGCCAGCAGCTTAGCTAGCGGGGGGTGGGATACGCGGTATTTT.

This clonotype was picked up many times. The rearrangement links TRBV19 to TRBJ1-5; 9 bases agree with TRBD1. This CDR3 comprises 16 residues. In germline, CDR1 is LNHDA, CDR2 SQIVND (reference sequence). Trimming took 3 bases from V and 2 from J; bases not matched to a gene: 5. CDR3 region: CASSIGTGPGNQPQHF. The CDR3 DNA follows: TGTGCCAGTAGTATCGGGACAGGGCCGGGCAATCAGCCCCAGCATTTT.